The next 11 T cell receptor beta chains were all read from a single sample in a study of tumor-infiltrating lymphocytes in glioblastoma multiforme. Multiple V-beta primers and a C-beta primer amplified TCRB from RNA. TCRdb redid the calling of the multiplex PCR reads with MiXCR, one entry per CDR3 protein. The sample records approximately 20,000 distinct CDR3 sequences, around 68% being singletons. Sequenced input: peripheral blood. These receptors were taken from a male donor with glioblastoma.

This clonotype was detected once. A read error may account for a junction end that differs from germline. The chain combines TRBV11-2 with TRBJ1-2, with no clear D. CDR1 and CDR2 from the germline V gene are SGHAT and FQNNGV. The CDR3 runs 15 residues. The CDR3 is CASNLGPGQYYGYTF. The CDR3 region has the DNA TGTGCCAGCAACTTAGGACCAGGTCAATACTACGGCTACACCTTC.

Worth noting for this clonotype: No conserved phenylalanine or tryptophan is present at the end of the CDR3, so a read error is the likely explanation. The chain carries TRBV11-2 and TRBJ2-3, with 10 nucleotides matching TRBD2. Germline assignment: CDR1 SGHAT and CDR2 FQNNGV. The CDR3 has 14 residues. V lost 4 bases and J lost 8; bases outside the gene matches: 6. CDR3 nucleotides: TGTGCCAGCAGCTCAGGTTTAGCGGGAGGTACGCAGTATTCT. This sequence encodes CASSSGLAGGTQYS.

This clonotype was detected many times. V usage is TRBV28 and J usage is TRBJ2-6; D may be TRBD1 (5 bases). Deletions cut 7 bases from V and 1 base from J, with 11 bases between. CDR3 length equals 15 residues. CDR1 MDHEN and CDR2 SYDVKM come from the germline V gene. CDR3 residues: CASTRTGSGANVLTF. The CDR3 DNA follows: TGTGCCAGCACCCGTACAGGTTCTGGGGCCAACGTCCTGACTTTC.

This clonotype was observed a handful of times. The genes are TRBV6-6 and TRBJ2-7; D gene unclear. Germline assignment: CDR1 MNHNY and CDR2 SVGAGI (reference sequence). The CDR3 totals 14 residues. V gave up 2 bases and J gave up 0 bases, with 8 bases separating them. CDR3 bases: TGTGCCAGCAGTTACGGGGAATCCTCCTACGAGCAGTACTTC. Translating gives CASSYGESSYEQYF.

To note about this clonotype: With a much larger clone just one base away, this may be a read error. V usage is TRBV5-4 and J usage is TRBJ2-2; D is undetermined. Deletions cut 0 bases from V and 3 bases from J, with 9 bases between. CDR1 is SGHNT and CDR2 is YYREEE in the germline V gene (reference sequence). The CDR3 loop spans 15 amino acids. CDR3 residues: CASSLGTGYTGELFF. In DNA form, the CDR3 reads TGTGCCAGCAGCTTGGGTACCGGTTACACCGGGGAGCTGTTTTTT.

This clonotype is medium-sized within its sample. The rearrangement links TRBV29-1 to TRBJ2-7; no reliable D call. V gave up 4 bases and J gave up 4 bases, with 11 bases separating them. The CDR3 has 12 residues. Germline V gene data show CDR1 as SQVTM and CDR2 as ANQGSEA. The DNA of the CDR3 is TGCAGCGTTGTCTCCACCCTTTACGAGCAGTACTTC. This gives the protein CSVVSTLYEQYF.

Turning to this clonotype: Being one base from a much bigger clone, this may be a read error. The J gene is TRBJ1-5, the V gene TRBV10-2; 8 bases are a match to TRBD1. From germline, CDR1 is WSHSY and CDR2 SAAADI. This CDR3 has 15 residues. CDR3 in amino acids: CASRPLATGDQPQQF. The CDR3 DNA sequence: TGCGCCAGCAGACCCTTGGCGACAGGGGATCAGCCCCAGCAGTTT.

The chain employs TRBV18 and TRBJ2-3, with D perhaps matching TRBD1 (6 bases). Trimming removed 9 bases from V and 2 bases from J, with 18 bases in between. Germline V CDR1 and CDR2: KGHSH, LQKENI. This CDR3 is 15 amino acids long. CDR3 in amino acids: CASTLLGADTDTQYF. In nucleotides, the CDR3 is TGTGCCAGTACTCTTTTGGGGGCGGACACAGATACGCAGTATTTT.

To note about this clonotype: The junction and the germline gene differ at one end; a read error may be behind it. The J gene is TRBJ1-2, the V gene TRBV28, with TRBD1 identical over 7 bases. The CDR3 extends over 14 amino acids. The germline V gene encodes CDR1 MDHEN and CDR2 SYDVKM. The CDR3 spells CASGLLGTDYGYTF. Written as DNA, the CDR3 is TGTGCCAGCGGTTTATTAGGGACAGACTATGGCTACACCTTC.

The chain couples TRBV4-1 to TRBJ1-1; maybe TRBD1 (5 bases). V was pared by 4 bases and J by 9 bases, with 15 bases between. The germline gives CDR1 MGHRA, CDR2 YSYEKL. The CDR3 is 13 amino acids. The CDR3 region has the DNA TGCGCCAGCAGCCGATCTGGGACGGAGAAAGCTTTCTTT. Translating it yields CASSRSGTEKAFF.

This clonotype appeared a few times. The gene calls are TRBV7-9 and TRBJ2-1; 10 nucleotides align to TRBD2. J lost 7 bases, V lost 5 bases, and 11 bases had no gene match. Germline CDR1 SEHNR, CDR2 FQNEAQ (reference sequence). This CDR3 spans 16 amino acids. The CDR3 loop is CASSPSSGSAKNEQFF. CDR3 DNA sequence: TGTGCCAGCAGCCCGTCTAGCGGGAGCGCAAAGAATGAGCAGTTCTTC.